This passage covers 17 T cell receptor beta chains from one sample sequenced in a study of beta chain features in type 1 diabetes. Since all of the isolated RNA was reverse transcribed, expressed TCRB transcripts were what got sequenced. Clones were read by immunoSEQ multiplex PCR, and TCRdb kept only the in-frame ones, dropping some. The table shows under 400,000 clones, with approximately 12% occurring only once. The material sequenced was naive CD4+ T cells from blood. Receptors originate from a man younger than 35 in good health.

The rearrangement joins TRBV5-1 to TRBJ2-2; D is perhaps TRBD1 (5 bases). The germline V and J ends were trimmed by 2 bases and 4 bases, with 15 bases remaining between them. CDR3 length: 16 amino acids. CDR1 and CDR2 from the germline V gene are SGHRS and YFSETQ. The CDR3 loop reads CASSFSGFGSTGELFF. The DNA of the CDR3 is TGCGCCAGCAGCTTCTCAGGGTTTGGAAGCACCGGGGAGCTGTTTTTT.

The genes are TRBV11-3 and TRBJ2-2, with TRBD1 matching over 12 bases. Per the germline V gene, CDR1 is SGHNT and CDR2 is YENEEA. The CDR3 contains 16 residues. Trimming removed 4 bases from V and 7 bases from J; junction bases left unmatched: 7. This CDR3 reads CASSSSGTGGRGELFF. The DNA for the CDR3 is TGTGCCAGCAGCTCTTCCGGGACAGGGGGCCGCGGGGAGCTGTTTTTT. Complete variable domain (other parts from reference TRBV11-3 and TRBJ2-2): EAGVVQSPRYKIIEKKQPVAFWCNPISGHNTLYWYLQNLGQGPELLIRYENEEAVDDSQLPKDRFSAERLKGVDSTLKIQPAELGDSAVYLCASSSSGTGGRGELFFGEGSRLTVL.

The sample holds a few counts of this clone. This same CDR3 is encoded by further DNA sequences in the sample. The V gene is TRBV18, the J gene TRBJ2-2; TRBD1 agrees at 7 bases. Germline lookup yields CDR1 KGHSH and CDR2 LQKENI. The CDR3 contains 15 residues. V gave up 3 bases and J gave up 0 bases; unmatched junction bases: 1. The CDR3 nucleotides are TGTGCCAGCTCACCCGGGACAGCGAACACCGGGGAGCTGTTTTTT. Translation: CASSPGTANTGELFF.

The chain carries TRBV27 and TRBJ2-3, with 12 bases matching TRBD2. Germline loops: CDR1 MNHEY, CDR2 SMNVEV (reference sequence). The CDR3 runs 17 residues. Trimming cost V 4 bases and J 0 bases; bases outside gene matches: 5. The CDR3 coding sequence is TGTGCCAGCAGTTCGGGACTAGCGGGCCTTAGCACAGATACGCAGTATTTT. Translated, it gives CASSSGLAGLSTDTQYF.

The rearrangement joins TRBV5-6 to TRBJ2-5; 15 bases map to TRBD2. This CDR3 contains 16 residues. From germline, CDR1 is SGHDT and CDR2 YYEEEE. The junction had 7 bases not matched to a gene; V was cut back by 6 bases and J by 4 bases. For the CDR3, the DNA is TGTGCCAGCAACCGGGGACTAGCGGGAGGACGAGAGACCCAGTACTTC. This encodes CASNRGLAGGRETQYF. The full variable domain, completed using reference TRBV5-6 and TRBJ2-5, is DAGVTQSPTHLIKTRGQQVTLRCSPKSGHDTVSWYQQALGQGPQFIFQYYEEEERQRGNFPDRFSGHQFPNYSSELNVNALLLGDSALYLCASNRGLAGGRETQYFGPGTRLLVL.

The chain links TRBV28 to TRBJ2-1, with 11 bases fitting TRBD2. V shed 2 bases, J shed 5 bases, and the junction held 5 bases outside the gene matches. The CDR3 has 16 residues. Germline CDR1 reads MDHEN; CDR2 reads SYDVKM. The CDR3 region is CASSLLAGGRNNEQFF. As DNA, the CDR3 is TGTGCCAGCAGTTTACTAGCGGGAGGACGAAACAATGAGCAGTTCTTC.

This clone was detected only a few times. The gene calls are TRBV7-2 and TRBJ2-6; a possible D gene is TRBD1 (6 bases). The CDR3 length is 16 residues. The ends were cut back, 5 bases at V and 2 bases at J, with 13 bases in the middle. CDR1 is SGHTA, CDR2 FQGNSA, per germline. Here the CDR3 DNA reads TGTGCCAGCAGCCCGCCAGGGGTAGCTGGGGCCAACGTCCTGACTTTC. Residues: CASSPPGVAGANVLTF.

Remarks on this clone: The same CDR3 arises from other DNA sequences in this sample as well. The rearrangement uses TRBV6-5 and TRBJ2-7; D may be TRBD2 (5 bases). CDR3 length: 13 residues. Germline V gene sequence: CDR1 MNHEY, CDR2 SVGAGI. Trimming took 6 bases from V and 2 from J, leaving 11 bases between them. CDR3 protein: CASSRTGTYEQYF. DNA for the CDR3: TGTGCCAGCAGCCGGACTGGAACCTACGAGCAGTACTTC.

A few counts support this clone. The chain couples TRBV6-6 to TRBJ1-1; 7 bases fit TRBD1. The germline CDR1 and CDR2 sequences are MNHNY and SVGAGI (reference sequence). The length of the CDR3 is 13 residues. Unmatched junction bases numbered 9, after V lost 7 bases and J lost 7 bases. The CDR3 sequence: CASIQQGTGEAFF. CDR3 nucleotides: TGTGCCAGCATTCAACAGGGGACGGGTGAAGCTTTCTTT.

This clone showed up just a few times. This chain links TRBV30 with TRBJ1-5, with unresolved D. Germline V CDR1 and CDR2: GTSNPN, SVGIG (reference sequence). The CDR3 contains 13 residues. Trimming stripped 0 bases from V and 6 bases from J, with 9 bases between. The CDR3 spells CAWSVGGPQPQHF. CDR3 DNA: TGTGCCTGGAGTGTAGGCGGGCCTCAGCCCCAGCATTTT.

This clone was seen a handful of times. The CDR3, as DNA: TGCAGCGTTCCTACAGGGGGCCTTACCTCCTACAATGAGCAGTTCTTC. Translated, it gives CSVPTGGLTSYNEQFF. The chain combines TRBV29-1 with TRBJ2-1; TRBD1 matches at 9 bases. The CDR3 is 16 residues long. V gave up 5 bases and J gave up 0 bases; unmatched junction bases: 8. Germline-derived CDR1 and CDR2 are SQVTM and ANQGSEA.

This clone occurred a few times. The CDR3 loop reads CASSLNTGELFF. DNA for the CDR3: TGTGCCAGCAGCTTGAACACCGGGGAGCTGTTTTTT. The chain combines TRBV6-1 with TRBJ2-2, with D hard to call. CDR1 and CDR2 (germline): MNHNS, SASEGT. Deletions cut 6 bases from V and 1 base from J, with 3 bases between. The CDR3 spans 12 residues.

This clone showed up just a few times. The chain links TRBV5-6 to TRBJ2-7; possible D gene TRBD2, 5 bases. CDR1 SGHDT and CDR2 YYEEEE come from the germline V gene. V lost 0 bases to trimming and J lost 7 bases, with 5 bases between them. The CDR3 length is 11 residues. CDR3 protein: CASSLAGEQYF. CDR3 sequence (DNA): TGTGCCAGCAGCTTGGCGGGGGAGCAGTACTTC.

This clone showed up just a few times. The V gene is TRBV5-1, the J gene TRBJ2-3, with 8 bases aligning to TRBD1. Looked up from germline, CDR1 is SGHRS and CDR2 is YFSETQ. The ends lost 4 bases at V and 0 bases at J; junction bases unmatched: 7. The CDR3 has 16 amino acids. Here the CDR3 reads CASSGIRDRSTDTQYF. CDR3 bases: TGCGCCAGCAGCGGTATCCGGGACAGGAGCACAGATACGCAGTATTTT.

This clone has only a few counts. This chain links TRBV5-1 with TRBJ1-1; TRBD1 agrees at 7 bases. The CDR3 is 15 amino acids. Trimming at V came to 4 bases and at J to 4 bases, leaving 10 bases not matched to a gene. CDR1 and CDR2 (germline): SGHRS, YFSETQ. CDR3 amino acids: CASSEPTGLGTEAFF. The DNA for the CDR3 is TGCGCCAGCAGCGAACCGACAGGGCTGGGCACTGAAGCTTTCTTT.

This clone was seen a few times. The chain links TRBV28 to TRBJ2-1; 8 bases are a match to TRBD1. The V and J ends lost 6 bases and 14 bases, in that order; junction bases with no gene match: 9. CDR3 length: 12 amino acids. Germline CDR1 reads MDHEN; CDR2 reads SYDVKM. CDR3 coding DNA: TGTGCCAGCAGCCTGGCCCAGGGGGCGAAGTTCTTC. Translating gives CASSLAQGAKFF.

The chain recombines TRBV28 with TRBJ2-1; D is possibly TRBD2 (5 bases). V was trimmed by 7 bases and J by 8 bases, leaving 12 bases between them. The length of the CDR3 is 12 residues. CDR1 MDHEN and CDR2 SYDVKM come from the germline V gene. The CDR3 sequence: CASTIPGYEQFF. As DNA, the CDR3 is TGTGCCAGCACTATCCCGGGGTATGAGCAGTTCTTC.